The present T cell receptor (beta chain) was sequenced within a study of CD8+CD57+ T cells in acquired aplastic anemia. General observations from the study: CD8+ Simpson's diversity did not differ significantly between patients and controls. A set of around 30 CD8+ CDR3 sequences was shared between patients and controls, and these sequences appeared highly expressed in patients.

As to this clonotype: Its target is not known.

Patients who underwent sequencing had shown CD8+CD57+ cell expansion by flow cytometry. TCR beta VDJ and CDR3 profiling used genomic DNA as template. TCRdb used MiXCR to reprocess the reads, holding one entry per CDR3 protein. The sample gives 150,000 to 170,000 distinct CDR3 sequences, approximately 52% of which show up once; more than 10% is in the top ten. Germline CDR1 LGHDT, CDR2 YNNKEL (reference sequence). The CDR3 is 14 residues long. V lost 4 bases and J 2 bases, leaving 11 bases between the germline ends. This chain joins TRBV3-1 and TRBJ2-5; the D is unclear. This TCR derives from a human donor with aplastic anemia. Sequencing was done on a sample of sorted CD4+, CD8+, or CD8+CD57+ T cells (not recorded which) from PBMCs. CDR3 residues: CASSRKPQQETQYF. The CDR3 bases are TGTGCCAGCAGCCGTAAACCGCAGCAAGAGACCCAGTACTTC.